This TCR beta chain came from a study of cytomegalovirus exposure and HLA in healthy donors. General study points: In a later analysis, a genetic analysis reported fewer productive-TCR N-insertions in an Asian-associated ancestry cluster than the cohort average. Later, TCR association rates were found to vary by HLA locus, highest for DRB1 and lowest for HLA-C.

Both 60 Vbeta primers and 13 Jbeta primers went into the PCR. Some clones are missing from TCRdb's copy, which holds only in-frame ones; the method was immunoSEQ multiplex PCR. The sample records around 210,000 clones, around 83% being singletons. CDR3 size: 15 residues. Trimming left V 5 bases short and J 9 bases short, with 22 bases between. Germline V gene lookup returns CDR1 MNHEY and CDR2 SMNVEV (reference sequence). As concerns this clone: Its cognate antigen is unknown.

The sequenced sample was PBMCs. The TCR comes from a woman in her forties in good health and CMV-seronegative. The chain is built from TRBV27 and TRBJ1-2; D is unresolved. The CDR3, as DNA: TGTGCCAGCAGTGAGGGATTCGGGGTTGGAGTTAGCTACACCTTC. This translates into CASSEGFGVGVSYTF.